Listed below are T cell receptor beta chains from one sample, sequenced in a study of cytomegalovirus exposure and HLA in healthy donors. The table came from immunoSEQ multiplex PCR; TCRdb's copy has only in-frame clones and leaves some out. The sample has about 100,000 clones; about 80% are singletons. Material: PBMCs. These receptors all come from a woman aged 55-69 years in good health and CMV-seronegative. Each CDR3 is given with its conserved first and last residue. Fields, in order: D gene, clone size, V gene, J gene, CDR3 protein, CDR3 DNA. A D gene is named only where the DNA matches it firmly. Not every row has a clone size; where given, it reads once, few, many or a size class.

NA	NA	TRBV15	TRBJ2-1	CATSREPTAYLSNEQFF	TGTGCCACCAGCAGAGAGCCGACAGCCTACCTAAGCAATGAGCAGTTCTTC
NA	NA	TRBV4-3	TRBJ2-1	CASSQDKVGGPMRNEQFF	TGCGCCAGCAGCCAAGATAAGGTAGGAGGCCCTATGAGGAATGAGCAGTTCTTC
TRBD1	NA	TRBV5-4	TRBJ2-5	CASSSTGFPQETQYF	TGTGCCAGCAGCTCGACAGGGTTTCCACAAGAGACCCAGTACTTC
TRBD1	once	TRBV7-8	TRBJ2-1	CASRPDRGQDYNEQFF	TGTGCCAGCAGGCCTGACAGGGGGCAGGACTACAATGAGCAGTTCTTC
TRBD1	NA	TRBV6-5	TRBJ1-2	CASSYDRDYGYTF	TGTGCCAGCAGTTACGACAGGGACTATGGCTACACCTTC
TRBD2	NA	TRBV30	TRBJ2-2	CASGLAGGTGELFF	TGTGCCTCGGGACTAGCGGGAGGTACCGGGGAGCTGTTTTTT
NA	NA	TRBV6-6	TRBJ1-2	CASTVGAAGYTF	TGTGCCAGCACCGTGGGGGCTGCTGGCTACACCTTC
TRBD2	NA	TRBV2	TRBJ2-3	CASSDPIAGGADTQYF	TGTGCCAGCAGTGACCCAATAGCGGGAGGGGCAGATACGCAGTATTTT
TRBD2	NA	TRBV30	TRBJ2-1	CAWSVPGGGYNEQFF	TGTGCCTGGAGTGTACCAGGCGGGGGGTACAATGAGCAGTTCTTC
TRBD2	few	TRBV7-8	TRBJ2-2	CASVLAGGEAGELFF	TGTGCCAGTGTACTAGCGGGAGGTGAGGCCGGGGAGCTGTTTTTT
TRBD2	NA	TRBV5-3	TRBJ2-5	CARSLGTSGGADETQYF	TGTGCCAGAAGCTTGGGGACTAGCGGGGGAGCCGACGAGACCCAGTACTTC
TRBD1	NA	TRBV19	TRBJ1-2	CASRDRAPGYTF	TGTGCCAGTAGAGACAGGGCCCCAGGCTACACCTTC
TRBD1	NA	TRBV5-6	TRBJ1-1	CASSLVWAGGNTEAFF	TGTGCCAGCAGCTTGGTTTGGGCAGGGGGGAACACTGAAGCTTTCTTT
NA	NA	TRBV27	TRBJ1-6	CASSLDRSSYNSPLHF	TGTGCCAGCAGTTTAGACAGAAGCTCCTATAATTCACCCCTCCACTTT